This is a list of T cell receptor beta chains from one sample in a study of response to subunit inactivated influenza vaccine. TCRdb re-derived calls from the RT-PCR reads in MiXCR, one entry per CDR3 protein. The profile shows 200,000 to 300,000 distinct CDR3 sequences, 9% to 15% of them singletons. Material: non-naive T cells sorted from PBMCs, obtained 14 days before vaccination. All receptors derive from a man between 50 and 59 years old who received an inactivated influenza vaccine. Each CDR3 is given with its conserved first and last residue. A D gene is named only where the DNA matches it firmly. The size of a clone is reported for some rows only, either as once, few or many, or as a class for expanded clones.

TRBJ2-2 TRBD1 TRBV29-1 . CSVGQRQGAAGELFF TGCAGCGTTGGACAACGGCAGGGGGCCGCCGGGGAGCTGTTTTTT
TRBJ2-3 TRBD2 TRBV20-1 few CSARAASGFVTDTQYF TGCAGTGCTAGAGCGGCTAGCGGATTTGTTACAGATACGCAGTATTTT
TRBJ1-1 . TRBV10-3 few CASYKGTLGTEAFF TGTGCCTCATACAAGGGGACTCTGGGAACTGAAGCTTTCTTT
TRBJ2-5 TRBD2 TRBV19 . CASSPGLAASLQETQYF TGTGCCAGTAGTCCGGGACTAGCCGCGAGCCTCCAAGAGACCCAGTACTTC
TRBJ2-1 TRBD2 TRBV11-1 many CASSPLFSGPRSYNEQFF TGTGCCAGCAGCCCCTTGTTTAGCGGGCCTCGCTCCTACAATGAGCAGTTCTTC
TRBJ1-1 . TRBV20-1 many CSARTGPGSTEAFF TGCAGTGCTAGAACGGGACCGGGGAGCACTGAAGCTTTCTTT
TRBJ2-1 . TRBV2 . CASTPGLLSSYNEQFF TGTGCCAGCACTCCGGGACTCTTGAGCTCCTACAATGAGCAGTTCTTC
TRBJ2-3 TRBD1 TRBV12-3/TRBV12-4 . CASSFSIQTGGVTDTQYF TGTGCCAGCAGTTTCTCCATCCAGACAGGGGGAGTGACAGATACGCAGTATTTT
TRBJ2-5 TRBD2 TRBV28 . CASSLRLAGGETQYF TGTGCCAGCAGTTTAAGACTAGCGGGAGGTGAGACCCAGTACTTC
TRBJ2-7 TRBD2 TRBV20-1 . CSAWGGTSGYEQYF TGCAGTGCCTGGGGCGGGACTAGCGGTTACGAGCAGTACTTC
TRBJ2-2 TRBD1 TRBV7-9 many CASSPDRGFTGELFF TGTGCCAGCAGCCCGGACAGGGGGTTCACCGGGGAGCTGTTTTTT
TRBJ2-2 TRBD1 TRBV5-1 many CASSLQGAETGELFF TGCGCCAGCAGCTTGCAGGGGGCGGAGACCGGGGAGCTGTTTTTT
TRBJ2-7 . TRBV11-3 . CASSLNRLNEQYF TGTGCCAGCAGCTTAAACAGGCTAAACGAGCAGTACTTC
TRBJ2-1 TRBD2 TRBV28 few CASRTSGDSYNEQFF TGTGCCAGCAGAACGAGCGGGGACTCCTACAATGAGCAGTTCTTC
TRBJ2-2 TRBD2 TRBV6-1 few CASSGTSGSPGELFF TGTGCCAGCAGTGGGACTAGCGGGAGCCCCGGGGAGCTGTTTTTT
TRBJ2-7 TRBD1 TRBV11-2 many CASSHWTGKISYEQYF TGTGCCAGCAGCCACTGGACAGGAAAGATATCCTACGAGCAGTACTTC
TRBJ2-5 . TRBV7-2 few CASSLAGRNQETQYF TGTGCCAGCAGCCTAGCCGGACGGAACCAAGAGACCCAGTACTTC
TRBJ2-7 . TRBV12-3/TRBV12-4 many CASSFDRLSSYEQYF TGTGCCAGCAGTTTCGACAGACTGAGCTCCTACGAGCAGTACTTC
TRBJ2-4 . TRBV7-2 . CASSYRGVKNIQYF TGTGCCAGCAGCTACCGAGGGGTCAAAAACATTCAGTACTTC
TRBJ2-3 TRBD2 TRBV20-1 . CSARLLAGGTDTQYF TGCAGTGCTAGGTTACTAGCGGGAGGCACAGATACGCAGTATTTT
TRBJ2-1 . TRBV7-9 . CASSLGGGAYNEQFF TGTGCCAGCAGCTTAGGAGGTGGGGCCTACAATGAGCAGTTCTTC
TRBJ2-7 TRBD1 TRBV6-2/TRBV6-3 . CASRISPTGRVSYEQYF TGTGCCAGCAGGATAAGTCCGACAGGGCGAGTGTCCTACGAGCAGTACTTC
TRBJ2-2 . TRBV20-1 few CSAREEKGNTGELFF TGCAGTGCTAGAGAAGAGAAGGGGAACACCGGGGAGCTGTTTTTT
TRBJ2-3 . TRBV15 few CATSIGQKTQYF TGTGCCACCAGCATTGGACAGAAGACGCAGTATTTT
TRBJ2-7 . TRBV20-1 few CSATTGGSSYEQYF TGCAGTGCTACTACAGGTGGCAGCTCCTACGAGCAGTACTTC
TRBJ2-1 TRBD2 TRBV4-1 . CASSQDLSGGIYNEQFF TGCGCCAGCAGCCAAGATCTTAGCGGGGGTATTTACAATGAGCAGTTCTTC
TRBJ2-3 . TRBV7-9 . CASSSPLTTAKSDTQYF TGTGCCAGCAGCTCCCCCTTAACAACCGCGAAGTCGGATACGCAGTATTTT
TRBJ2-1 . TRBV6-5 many CASSYLGTGRNEQFF TGTGCCAGCAGTTACCTCGGGACTGGAAGAAATGAGCAGTTCTTC
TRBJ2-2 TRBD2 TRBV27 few CASIDLAAHTGELFF TGTGCCAGCATTGACCTAGCGGCTCACACCGGGGAGCTGTTTTTT